The 5 T cell receptor beta chains given below trace back to one sample, sequenced in a study of blood T cells in healthy people across ages. A second PCR of 7 to 11 cycles used a sample-barcoded 5' primer and a J-beta primer mix. One entry per CDR3 protein, called by TCRdb with MiXCR from the 5' RACE reads. Of hundreds of thousands of distinct CDR3 sequences detected, 20% to 30% appear once; the ten largest clones hold 9.4%. These data were also filed under a second study, of T cells of mothers and their children.

Material: blood. Source of these receptors: a boy younger than 18 in good health.

This clonotype was observed a few times. J is TRBJ2-3 and V is TRBV20-1, with 9 bases aligning to TRBD2. Trimming took 3 bases from V and 2 from J; bases not matched to a gene: 3. CDR3 size: 14 residues. Germline values: CDR1 DFQATT, CDR2 SNEGSKA (reference sequence). CDR3 in DNA: TGCAGTGCTAGTCTAGCGGGGTACACAGATACGCAGTATTTT. Translation gives CSASLAGYTDTQYF.

This clonotype was seen only a few times. A read error may account for a junction end that differs from germline. The chain uses TRBV9 and TRBJ2-1; perhaps TRBD1 as D (5 bases). Per the germline V gene, CDR1 is SGDLS and CDR2 is YYNGEE. The CDR3 extends over 12 amino acids. The CDR3: CASSVEGDEQFF. Written as DNA, the CDR3 is TGTGCCAGCAGCGTAGAAGGGGATGAACAGTTCTTC.

Only a few counts were recorded for this clonotype. The chain carries TRBV12-3 or TRBV12-4 and TRBJ2-2; unclear D gene. The CDR3 covers 16 residues. Trimming pared 3 bases from V and 0 bases from J, leaving 11 bases between. The CDR3 here is CASSFFNNANTGELFF. The CDR3 nucleotides read TGTGCCAGCAGTTTCTTTAACAACGCGAACACCGGGGAGCTGTTTTTT.

This clonotype was seen a handful of times. The chain is built from TRBV4-3 and TRBJ2-3; TRBD2 aligns across 9 bases. The CDR3 consists of 15 residues. The germline gives CDR1 LGHNA, CDR2 YSLEER. With 4 bases clipped from V and 5 bases from J, the junction kept 7 bases outside the gene matches. The CDR3 sequence is CASSPLRGGLDTQYF. The CDR3 nucleotides read TGCGCCAGCAGCCCCTTGCGGGGGGGGCTAGATACGCAGTATTTT.

This sequence joins TRBV20-1 and TRBJ2-2; 7 nucleotides align to TRBD2. Germline CDR1 reads DFQATT; CDR2 reads SNEGSKA (reference sequence). The J segment lost 5 bases and the V segment lost 3 bases, leaving 6 bases of the junction unmatched. The CDR3 loop spans 14 amino acids. The CDR3 nucleotides are TGCAGTGCTAGCTGGTCTAGCGGTACCGGGGAGCTGTTTTTT. Translating gives CSASWSSGTGELFF.